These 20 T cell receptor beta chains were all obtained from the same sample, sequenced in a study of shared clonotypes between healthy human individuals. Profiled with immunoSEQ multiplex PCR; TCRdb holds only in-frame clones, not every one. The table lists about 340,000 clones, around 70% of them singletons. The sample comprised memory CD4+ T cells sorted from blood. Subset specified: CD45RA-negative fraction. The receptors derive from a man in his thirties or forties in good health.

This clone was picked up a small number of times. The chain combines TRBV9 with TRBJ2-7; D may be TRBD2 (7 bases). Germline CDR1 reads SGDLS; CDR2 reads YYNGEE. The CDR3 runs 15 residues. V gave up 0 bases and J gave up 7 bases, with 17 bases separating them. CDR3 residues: CASSVATGGLSEQYF. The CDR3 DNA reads TGTGCCAGCAGCGTAGCCACGGGGGGCCTCAGTGAGCAGTACTTC.

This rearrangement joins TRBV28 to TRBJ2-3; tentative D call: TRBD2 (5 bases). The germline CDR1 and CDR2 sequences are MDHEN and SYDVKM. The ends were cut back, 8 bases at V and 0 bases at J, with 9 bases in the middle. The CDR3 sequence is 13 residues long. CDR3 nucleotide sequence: TGTGCCAGCTTAGGCGGGAGCACAGATACGCAGTATTTT. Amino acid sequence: CASLGGSTDTQYF.

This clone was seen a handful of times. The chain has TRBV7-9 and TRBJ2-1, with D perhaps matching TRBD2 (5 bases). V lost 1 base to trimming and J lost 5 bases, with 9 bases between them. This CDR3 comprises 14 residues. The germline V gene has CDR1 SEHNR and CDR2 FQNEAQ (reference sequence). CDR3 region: CASSLDGLHNEQFF. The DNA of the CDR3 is TGTGCCAGCAGCTTAGACGGACTTCACAATGAGCAGTTCTTC.

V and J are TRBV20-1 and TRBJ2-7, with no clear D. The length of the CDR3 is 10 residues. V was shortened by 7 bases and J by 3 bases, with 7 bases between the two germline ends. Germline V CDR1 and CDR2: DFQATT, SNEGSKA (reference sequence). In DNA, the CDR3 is TGCAGTGTTCCATACTACGAGCAGTACTTC. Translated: CSVPYYEQYF.

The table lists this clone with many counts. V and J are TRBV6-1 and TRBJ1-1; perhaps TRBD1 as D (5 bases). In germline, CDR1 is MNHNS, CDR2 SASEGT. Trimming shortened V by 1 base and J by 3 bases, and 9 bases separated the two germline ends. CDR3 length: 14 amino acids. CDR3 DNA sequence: TGTGCCAGCAGTGAAGGTGGGGGATACACTGAAGCTTTCTTT. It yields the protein CASSEGGGYTEAFF.

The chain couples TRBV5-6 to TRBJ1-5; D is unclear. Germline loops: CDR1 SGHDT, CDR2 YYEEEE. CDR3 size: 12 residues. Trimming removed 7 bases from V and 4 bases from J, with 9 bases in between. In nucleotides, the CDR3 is TGTGCCAGCTCTCGGTGGAATCAGCCCCAGCATTTT. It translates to CASSRWNQPQHF. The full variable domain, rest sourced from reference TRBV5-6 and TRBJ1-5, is DAGVTQSPTHLIKTRGQQVTLRCSPKSGHDTVSWYQQALGQGPQFIFQYYEEEERQRGNFPDRFSGHQFPNYSSELNVNALLLGDSALYLCASSRWNQPQHFGDGTRLSIL.

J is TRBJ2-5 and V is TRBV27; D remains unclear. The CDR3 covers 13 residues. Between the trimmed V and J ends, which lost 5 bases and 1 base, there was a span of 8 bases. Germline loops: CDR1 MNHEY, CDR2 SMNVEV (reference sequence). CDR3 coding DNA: TGTGCCAGCAGTCACCCCTTCCAAGAGACCCAGTACTTC. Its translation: CASSHPFQETQYF.

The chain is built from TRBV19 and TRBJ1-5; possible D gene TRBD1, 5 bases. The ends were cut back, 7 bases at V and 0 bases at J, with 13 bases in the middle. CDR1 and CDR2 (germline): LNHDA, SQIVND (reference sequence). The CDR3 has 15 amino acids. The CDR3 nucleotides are TGTGCCAGTACCTGGGACCCGTATAGCAATCAGCCCCAGCATTTT. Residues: CASTWDPYSNQPQHF.

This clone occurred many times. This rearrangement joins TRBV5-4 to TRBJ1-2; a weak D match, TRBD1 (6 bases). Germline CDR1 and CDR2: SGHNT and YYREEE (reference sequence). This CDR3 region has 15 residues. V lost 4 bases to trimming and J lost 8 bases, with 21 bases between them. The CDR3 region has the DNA TGTGCCAGCAGCGTGGAGCCCGGACAGCCTGAAGGCTACACCTTC. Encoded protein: CASSVEPGQPEGYTF.

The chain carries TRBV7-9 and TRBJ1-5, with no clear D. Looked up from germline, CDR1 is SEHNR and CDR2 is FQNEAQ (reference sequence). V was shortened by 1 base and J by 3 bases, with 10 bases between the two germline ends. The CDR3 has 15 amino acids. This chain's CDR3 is CASSLDGADNQPQHF. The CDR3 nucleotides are TGTGCCAGCAGCTTAGATGGAGCGGACAATCAGCCCCAGCATTTT. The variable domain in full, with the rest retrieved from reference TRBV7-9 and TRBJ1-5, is DTGVSQNPRHKITKRGQNVTFRCDPISEHNRLYWYRQTLGQGPEFLTYFQNEAQLEKSRLLSDRFSAERPKGSFSTLEIQRTEQGDSAMYLCASSLDGADNQPQHFGDGTRLSIL.

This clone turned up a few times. The DNA for the CDR3 is TGTGCCAGCTCACCACAGGGGAGTGGCTATGGCTACACCTTC. This codes for CASSPQGSGYGYTF. This sequence joins TRBV18 and TRBJ1-2, with D possibly TRBD1 on 5 matching bases. Trimming left V 1 base short and J 4 bases short, with 10 bases between. CDR3 length: 14 residues. Germline V gives CDR1 KGHSH, CDR2 LQKENI. The whole variable domain, filled in from reference TRBV18 and TRBJ1-2, reads NAGVMQNPRHLVRRRGQEARLRCSPMKGHSHVYWYRQLPEEGLKFMVYLQKENIIDESGMPKERFSAEFPKEGPSILRIQQVVRGDSAAYFCASSPQGSGYGYTFGSGTRLTVV.

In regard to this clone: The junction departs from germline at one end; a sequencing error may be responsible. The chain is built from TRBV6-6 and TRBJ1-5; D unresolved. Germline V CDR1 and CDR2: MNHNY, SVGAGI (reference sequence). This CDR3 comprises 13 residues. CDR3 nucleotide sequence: TGTGCCAGCACTTACCTCTTTAATCAGCCCCAGCATTTT. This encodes CASTYLFNQPQHF.

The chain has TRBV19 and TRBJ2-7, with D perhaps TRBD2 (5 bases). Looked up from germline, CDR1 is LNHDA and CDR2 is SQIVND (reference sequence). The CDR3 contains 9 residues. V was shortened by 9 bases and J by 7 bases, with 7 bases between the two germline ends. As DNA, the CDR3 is TGTGCCAGCGGGGTGGAGCAGTACTTC. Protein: CASGVEQYF. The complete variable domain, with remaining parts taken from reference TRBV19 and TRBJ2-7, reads DGGITQSPKYLFRKEGQNVTLSCEQNLNHDAMYWYRQDPGQGLRLIYYSQIVNDFQKGDIAEGYSVSREKKESFPLTVTSAQKNPTAFYLCASGVEQYFGPGTRLTVT.

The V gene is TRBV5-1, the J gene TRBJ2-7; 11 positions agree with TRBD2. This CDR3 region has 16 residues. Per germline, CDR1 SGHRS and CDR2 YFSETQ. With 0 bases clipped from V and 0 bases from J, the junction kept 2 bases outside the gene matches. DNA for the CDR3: TGCGCCAGCAGCTTGGATACTAGCGGGAGCTCCTACGAGCAGTACTTC. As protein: CASSLDTSGSSYEQYF.

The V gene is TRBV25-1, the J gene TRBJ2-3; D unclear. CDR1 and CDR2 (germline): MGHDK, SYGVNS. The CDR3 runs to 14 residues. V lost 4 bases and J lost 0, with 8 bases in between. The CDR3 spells CASSGPFSTDTQYF. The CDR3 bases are TGTGCCAGCAGTGGGCCCTTTAGCACAGATACGCAGTATTTT. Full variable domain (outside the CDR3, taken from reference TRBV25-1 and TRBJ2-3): EADIYQTPRYLVIGTGKKITLECSQTMGHDKMYWYQQDPGMELHLIHYSYGVNSTEKGDLSSESTVSRIRTEHFPLTLESARPSHTSQYLCASSGPFSTDTQYFGPGTRLTVL.

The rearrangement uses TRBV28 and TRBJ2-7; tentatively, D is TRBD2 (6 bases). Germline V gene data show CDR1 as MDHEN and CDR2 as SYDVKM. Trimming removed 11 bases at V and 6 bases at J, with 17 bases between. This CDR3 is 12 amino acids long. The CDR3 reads CAGAGPLSEQYF. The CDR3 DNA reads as TGTGCCGGGGCGGGACCGCTGAGCGAGCAGTACTTC.

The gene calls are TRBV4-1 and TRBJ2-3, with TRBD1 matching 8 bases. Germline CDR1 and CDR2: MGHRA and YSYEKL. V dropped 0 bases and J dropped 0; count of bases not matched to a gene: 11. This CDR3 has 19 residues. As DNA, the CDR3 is TGCGCCAGCAGCCAAGATGAGCCCAGGGGGCGATCGAGCACAGATACGCAGTATTTT. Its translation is CASSQDEPRGRSSTDTQYF.

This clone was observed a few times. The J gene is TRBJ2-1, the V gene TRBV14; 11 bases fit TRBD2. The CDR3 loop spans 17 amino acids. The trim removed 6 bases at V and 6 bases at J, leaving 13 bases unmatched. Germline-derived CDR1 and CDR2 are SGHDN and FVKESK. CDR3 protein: CASRPSGLAGGANEQFF. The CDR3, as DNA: TGTGCCAGCAGACCAAGTGGTCTAGCGGGAGGCGCCAATGAGCAGTTCTTC.

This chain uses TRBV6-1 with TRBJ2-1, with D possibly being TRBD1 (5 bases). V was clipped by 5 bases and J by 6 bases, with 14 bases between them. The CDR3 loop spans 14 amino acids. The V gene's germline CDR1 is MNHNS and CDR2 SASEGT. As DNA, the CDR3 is TGTGCCAGCAGTCCTACACATGACAGCAATGAGCAGTTCTTC. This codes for CASSPTHDSNEQFF.

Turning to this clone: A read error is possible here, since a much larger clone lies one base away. The CDR3, as DNA: TGTGTCAGCAGCTTTGGACTAGCGGGAACAGATACGCAGTATTTT. It translates to CVSSFGLAGTDTQYF. The rearrangement joins TRBV11-3 to TRBJ2-3, with 12 bases aligning to TRBD2. Germline CDR1 is SGHNT and CDR2 is YENEEA. The CDR3 is made up of 15 amino acids.